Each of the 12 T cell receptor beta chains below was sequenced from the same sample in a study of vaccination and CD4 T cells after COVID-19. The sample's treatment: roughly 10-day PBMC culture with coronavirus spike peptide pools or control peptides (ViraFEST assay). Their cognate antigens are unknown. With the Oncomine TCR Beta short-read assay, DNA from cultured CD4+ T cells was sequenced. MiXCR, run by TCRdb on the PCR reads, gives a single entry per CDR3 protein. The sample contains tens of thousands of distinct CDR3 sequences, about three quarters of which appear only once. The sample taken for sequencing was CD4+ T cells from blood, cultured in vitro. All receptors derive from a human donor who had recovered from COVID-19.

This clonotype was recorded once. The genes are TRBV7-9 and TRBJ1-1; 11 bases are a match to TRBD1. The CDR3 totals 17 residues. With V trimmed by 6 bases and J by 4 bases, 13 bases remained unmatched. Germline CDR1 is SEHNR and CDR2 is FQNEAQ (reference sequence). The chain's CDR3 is CASRSGTGGLGVTEAFF. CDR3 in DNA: TGTGCCAGCAGATCCGGGACAGGGGGTTTGGGGGTCACTGAAGCTTTCTTT. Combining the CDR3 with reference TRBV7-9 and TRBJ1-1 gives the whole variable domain DTGVSQNPRHKITKRGQNVTFRCDPISEHNRLYWYRQTLGQGPEFLTYFQNEAQLEKSRLLSDRFSAERPKGSFSTLEIQRTEQGDSAMYLCASRSGTGGLGVTEAFFGQGTRLTVV.

As DNA, the CDR3 is TGTGCCAGCAGCTTGGCGGTCTCCTACGAGCAGTACTTC. It translates to CASSLAVSYEQYF. The rearrangement uses TRBV5-5 and TRBJ2-7; D ambiguous. CDR3 length: 13 residues. V was pared by 0 bases and J by 0 bases, with 4 bases between. Germline assignment: CDR1 SGHKS and CDR2 YYEKEE (reference sequence).

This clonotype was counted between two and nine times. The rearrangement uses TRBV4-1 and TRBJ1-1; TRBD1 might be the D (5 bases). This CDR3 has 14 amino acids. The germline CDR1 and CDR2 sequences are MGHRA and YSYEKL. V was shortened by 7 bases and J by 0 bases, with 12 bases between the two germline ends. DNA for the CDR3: TGCGCCAGCAACGACAGCCCGATGAACACTGAAGCTTTCTTT. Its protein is CASNDSPMNTEAFF.

DNA of the CDR3: TGCAGTGCTAGAGGCTTCGGCGGAACTGAAGCTTTCTTT. This gives the protein CSARGFGGTEAFF. The J gene is TRBJ1-1, the V gene TRBV20-1; no clear D gene. Germline V gene lookup returns CDR1 DFQATT and CDR2 SNEGSKA (reference sequence). V dropped 1 base and J dropped 5 bases, with 11 bases sitting between them. This CDR3 is 13 amino acids long.

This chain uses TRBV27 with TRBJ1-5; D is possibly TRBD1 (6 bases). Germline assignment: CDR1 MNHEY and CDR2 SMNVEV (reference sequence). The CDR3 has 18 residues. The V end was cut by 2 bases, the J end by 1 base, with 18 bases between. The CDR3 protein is CASSLRETGWGSNQPQHF. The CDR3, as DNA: TGTGCCAGCAGTTTACGGGAAACAGGGTGGGGGAGCAATCAGCCCCAGCATTTT.

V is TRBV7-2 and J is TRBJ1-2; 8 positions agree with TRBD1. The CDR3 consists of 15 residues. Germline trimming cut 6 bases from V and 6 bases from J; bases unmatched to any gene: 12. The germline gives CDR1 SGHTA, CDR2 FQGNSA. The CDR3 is CASSLTQGALDGYTF. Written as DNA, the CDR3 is TGTGCCAGCAGTTTGACCCAGGGGGCGCTGGATGGCTACACCTTC.

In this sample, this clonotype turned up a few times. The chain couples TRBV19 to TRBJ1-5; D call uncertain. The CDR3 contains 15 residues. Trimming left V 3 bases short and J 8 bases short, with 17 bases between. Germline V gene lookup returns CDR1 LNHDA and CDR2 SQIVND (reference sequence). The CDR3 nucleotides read TGTGCCAGTAGTATGGTGAGGACTCGGCCGGAGCCCCAGCATTTT. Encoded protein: CASSMVRTRPEPQHF.

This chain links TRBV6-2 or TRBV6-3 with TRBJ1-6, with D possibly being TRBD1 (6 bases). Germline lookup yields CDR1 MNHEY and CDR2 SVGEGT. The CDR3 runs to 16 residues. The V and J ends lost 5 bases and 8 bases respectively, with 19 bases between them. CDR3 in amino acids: CASSILNQGSHSPLHF. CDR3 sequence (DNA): TGTGCCAGCAGTATCCTGAATCAGGGGAGTCATTCACCCCTCCACTTT.

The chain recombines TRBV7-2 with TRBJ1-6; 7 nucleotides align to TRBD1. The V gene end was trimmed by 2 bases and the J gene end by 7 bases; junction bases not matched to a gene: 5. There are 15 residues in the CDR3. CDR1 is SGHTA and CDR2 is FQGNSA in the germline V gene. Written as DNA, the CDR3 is TGTGCCAGCAGCTTAACCCGGGACAGAAATTCACCCCTCCACTTT. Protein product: CASSLTRDRNSPLHF.

The CDR3 protein is CASSLFQGGGLAAPQHF. The CDR3 DNA reads TGTGCCAGCAGTTTATTCCAGGGCGGGGGGCTCGCCGCGCCCCAGCATTTT. The rearrangement joins TRBV28 to TRBJ1-5; weak D call: TRBD1 (6 bases). V gave up 1 base and J gave up 9 bases, with 22 bases separating them. The germline V gene has CDR1 MDHEN and CDR2 SYDVKM. The CDR3 consists of 17 residues.

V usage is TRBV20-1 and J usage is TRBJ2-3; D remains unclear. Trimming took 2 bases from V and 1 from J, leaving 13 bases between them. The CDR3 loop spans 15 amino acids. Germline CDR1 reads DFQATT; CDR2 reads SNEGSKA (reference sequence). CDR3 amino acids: CSARKGIRGTDTQYF. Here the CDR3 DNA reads TGCAGTGCTAGAAAGGGTATCCGCGGCACAGATACGCAGTATTTT.

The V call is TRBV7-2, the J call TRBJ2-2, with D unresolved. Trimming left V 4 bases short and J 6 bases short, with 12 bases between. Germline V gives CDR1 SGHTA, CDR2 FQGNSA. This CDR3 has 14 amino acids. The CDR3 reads CASSSLSYAGELFF. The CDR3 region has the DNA TGTGCCAGCAGCTCGCTATCCTACGCCGGGGAGCTGTTTTTT.